This TCR beta chain emerged from a study of vaccination and CD4 T cells after COVID-19. Study conclusions and caveats: Researchers report that 304 of 307 vaccine-specific clones in convalescent patients proved spike mono-reactive.

Treatment given: roughly ten-day PBMC culture with coronavirus spike peptide pools or control peptides (ViraFEST assay). In regard to this clonotype: Its antigen is unidentified.

The germline V and J ends were trimmed by 0 bases and 0 bases, with 5 bases remaining between them. Germline V gene data show CDR1 as MNHEY and CDR2 as SVGAGI. The CDR3 runs 15 residues. Cultured CD4+ T cells had their DNA profiled by the Oncomine TCR Beta short-read assay. A single record per CDR3 protein comes from TCRdb applying MiXCR to the PCR reads. This table holds over 20,000 distinct CDR3 sequences, roughly 42% found once. The chain joins TRBV6-5 to TRBJ2-2; no reliable D call. The sequenced sample consisted of CD4+ T cells from blood, cultured in vitro. The sequence was collected from a human donor who had recovered from COVID-19. The CDR3 is CASSYSWANTGELFF. The CDR3, as DNA: TGTGCCAGCAGTTACTCGTGGGCGAACACCGGGGAGCTGTTTTTT.